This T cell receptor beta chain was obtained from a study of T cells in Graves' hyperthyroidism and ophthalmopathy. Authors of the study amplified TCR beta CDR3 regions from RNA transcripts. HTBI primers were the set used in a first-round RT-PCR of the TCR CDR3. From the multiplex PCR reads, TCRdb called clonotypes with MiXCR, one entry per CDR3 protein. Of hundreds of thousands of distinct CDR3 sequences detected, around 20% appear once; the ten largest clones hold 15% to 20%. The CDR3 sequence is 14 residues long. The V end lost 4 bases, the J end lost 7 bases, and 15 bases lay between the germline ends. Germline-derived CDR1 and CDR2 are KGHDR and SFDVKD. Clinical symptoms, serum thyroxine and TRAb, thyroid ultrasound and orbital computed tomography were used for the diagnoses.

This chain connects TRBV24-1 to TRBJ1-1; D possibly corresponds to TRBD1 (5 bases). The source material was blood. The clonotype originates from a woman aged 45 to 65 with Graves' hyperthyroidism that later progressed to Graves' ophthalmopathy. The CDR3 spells CATSDAGGVGEAFF. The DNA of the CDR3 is TGTGCCACCAGTGACGCTGGGGGGGTCGGTGAAGCTTTCTTT.